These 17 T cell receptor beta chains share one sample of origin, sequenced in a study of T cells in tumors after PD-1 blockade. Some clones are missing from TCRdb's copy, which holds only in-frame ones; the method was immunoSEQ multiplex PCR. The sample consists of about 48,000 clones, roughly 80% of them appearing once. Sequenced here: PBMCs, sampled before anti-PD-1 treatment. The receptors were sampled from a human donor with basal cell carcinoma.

This CDR3 is CASSPGQGATDTQYF. The CDR3 region has the DNA TGCGCCAGCAGTCCGGGACAGGGAGCCACAGATACGCAGTATTTT. The rearrangement joins TRBV10-1 to TRBJ2-3; 9 nucleotides match TRBD1. CDR3 length: 15 residues. Germline V gene sequence: CDR1 WNHNN, CDR2 SYGVQD (reference sequence). With 5 bases clipped from V and 2 bases from J, the junction kept 5 bases outside the gene matches.

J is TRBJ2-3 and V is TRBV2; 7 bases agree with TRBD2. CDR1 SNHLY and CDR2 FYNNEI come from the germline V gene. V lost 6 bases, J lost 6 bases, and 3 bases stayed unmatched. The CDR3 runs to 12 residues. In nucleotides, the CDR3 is TGTGCCAGCAGAGGACTAGGGGATACGCAGTATTTT. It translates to CASRGLGDTQYF.

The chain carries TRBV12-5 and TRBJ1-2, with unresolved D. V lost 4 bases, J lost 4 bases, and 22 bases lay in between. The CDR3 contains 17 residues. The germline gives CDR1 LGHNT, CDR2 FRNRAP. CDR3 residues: CASGSTLAGRTFYGYTF. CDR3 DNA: TGTGCTAGTGGTTCTACTTTGGCAGGACGGACCTTCTATGGCTACACCTTC. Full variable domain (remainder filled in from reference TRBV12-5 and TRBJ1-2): DARVTQTPRHKVTEMGQEVTMRCQPILGHNTVFWYRQTMMQGLELLAYFRNRAPLDDSGMPKDRFSAEMPDATLATLKIQPSEPRDSAVYFCASGSTLAGRTFYGYTFGSGTRLTVV.

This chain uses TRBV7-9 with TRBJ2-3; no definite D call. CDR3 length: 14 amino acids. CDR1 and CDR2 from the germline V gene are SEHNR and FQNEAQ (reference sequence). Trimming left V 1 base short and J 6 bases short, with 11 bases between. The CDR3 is CASSLEVALDTQYF. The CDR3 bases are TGTGCCAGCAGCTTAGAGGTAGCTCTCGATACGCAGTATTTT.

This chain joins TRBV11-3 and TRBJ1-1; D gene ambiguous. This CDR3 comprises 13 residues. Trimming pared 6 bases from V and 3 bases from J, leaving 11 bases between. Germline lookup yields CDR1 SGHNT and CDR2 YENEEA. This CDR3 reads CASSLRAYTEAFF. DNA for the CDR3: TGTGCCAGCAGTCTTAGGGCTTACACTGAAGCTTTCTTT.

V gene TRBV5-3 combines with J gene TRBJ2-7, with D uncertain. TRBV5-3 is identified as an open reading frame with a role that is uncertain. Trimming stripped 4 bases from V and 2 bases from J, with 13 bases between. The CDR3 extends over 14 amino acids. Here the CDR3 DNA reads TGTGCCAGAAGCCTCTGGGGATTCCCCTACGAGCAGTACTTC. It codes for CARSLWGFPYEQYF.

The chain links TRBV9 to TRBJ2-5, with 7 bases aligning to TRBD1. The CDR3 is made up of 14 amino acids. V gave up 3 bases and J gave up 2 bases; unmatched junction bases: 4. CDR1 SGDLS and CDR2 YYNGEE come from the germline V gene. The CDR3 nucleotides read TGTGCCAGCAGCGCTTGGACAGGACAAGAGACCCAGTACTTC. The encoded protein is CASSAWTGQETQYF.

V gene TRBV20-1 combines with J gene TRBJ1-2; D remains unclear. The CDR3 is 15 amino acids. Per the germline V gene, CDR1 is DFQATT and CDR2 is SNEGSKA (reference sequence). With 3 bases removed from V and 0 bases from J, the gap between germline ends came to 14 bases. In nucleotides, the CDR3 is TGCAGTGCTAGTTCTGGCCGCCAGACTAACTATGGCTACACCTTC. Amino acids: CSASSGRQTNYGYTF.

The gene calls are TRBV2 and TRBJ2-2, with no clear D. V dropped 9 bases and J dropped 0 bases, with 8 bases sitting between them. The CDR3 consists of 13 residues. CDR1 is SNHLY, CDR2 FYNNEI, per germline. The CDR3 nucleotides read TGTGCCAGTAGGCCCGCGAACACCGGGGAGCTGTTTTTT. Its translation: CASRPANTGELFF.

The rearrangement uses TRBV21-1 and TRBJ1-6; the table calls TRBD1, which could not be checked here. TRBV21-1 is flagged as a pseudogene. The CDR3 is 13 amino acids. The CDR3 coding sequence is TGTGCCAGCAGCAACAGGATGGGTTCACCCCTCCACTTT. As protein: CASSNRMGSPLHF.

The CDR3 nucleotides read TGCGCCAGCAGCCATGAACCGGGACTAGCGGGGGGTTCCTCCTACAATGAGCAGTTCTTC. Translation: CASSHEPGLAGGSSYNEQFF. The gene calls are TRBV4-1 and TRBJ2-1; 15 bases align to TRBD2. The germline V gene has CDR1 MGHRA and CDR2 YSYEKL. This CDR3 is 20 amino acids long. V lost 3 bases to trimming and J lost 0 bases; unmatched junction nucleotides: 9.

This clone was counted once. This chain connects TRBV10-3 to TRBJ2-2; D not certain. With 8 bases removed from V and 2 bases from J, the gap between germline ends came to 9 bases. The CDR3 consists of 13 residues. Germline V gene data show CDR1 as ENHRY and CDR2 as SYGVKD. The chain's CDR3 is CAILQANTGELFF. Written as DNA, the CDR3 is TGTGCCATCTTGCAGGCCAACACCGGGGAGCTGTTTTTT.

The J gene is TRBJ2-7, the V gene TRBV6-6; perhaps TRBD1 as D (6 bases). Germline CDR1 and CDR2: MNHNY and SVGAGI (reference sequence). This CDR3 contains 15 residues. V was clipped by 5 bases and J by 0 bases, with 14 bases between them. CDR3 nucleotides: TGTGCCAGCAGTGGCCGACAGGTCAACTCCTACGAGCAGTACTTC. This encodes CASSGRQVNSYEQYF.

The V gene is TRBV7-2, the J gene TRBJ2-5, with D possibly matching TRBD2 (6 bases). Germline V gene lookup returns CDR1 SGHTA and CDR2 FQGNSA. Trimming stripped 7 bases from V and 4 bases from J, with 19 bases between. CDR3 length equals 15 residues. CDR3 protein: CASTWRGEEVETQYF. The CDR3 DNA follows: TGTGCCAGCACCTGGCGCGGGGAAGAGGTAGAGACCCAGTACTTC.

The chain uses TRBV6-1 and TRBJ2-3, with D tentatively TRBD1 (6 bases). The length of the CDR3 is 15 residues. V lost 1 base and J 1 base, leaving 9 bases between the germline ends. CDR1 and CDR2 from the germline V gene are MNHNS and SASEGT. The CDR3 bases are TGTGCCAGCAGTGAAGTCCCAGGGGGCACAGATACGCAGTATTTT. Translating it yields CASSEVPGGTDTQYF.

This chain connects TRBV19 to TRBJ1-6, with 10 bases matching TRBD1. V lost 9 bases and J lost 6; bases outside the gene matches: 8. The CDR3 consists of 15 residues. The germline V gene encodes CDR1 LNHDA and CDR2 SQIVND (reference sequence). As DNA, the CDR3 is TGTGCCAGCAGGTCCGGGACAGGGGTTAATTCACCCCTCCACTTT. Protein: CASRSGTGVNSPLHF.

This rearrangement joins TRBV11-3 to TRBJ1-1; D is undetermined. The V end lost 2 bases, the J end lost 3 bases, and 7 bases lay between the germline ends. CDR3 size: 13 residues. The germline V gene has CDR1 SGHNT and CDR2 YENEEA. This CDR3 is CASSLSVDTEAFF. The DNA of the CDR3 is TGTGCCAGCAGCTTATCGGTCGACACTGAAGCTTTCTTT. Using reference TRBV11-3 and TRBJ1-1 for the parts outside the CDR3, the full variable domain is EAGVVQSPRYKIIEKKQPVAFWCNPISGHNTLYWYLQNLGQGPELLIRYENEEAVDDSQLPKDRFSAERLKGVDSTLKIQPAELGDSAVYLCASSLSVDTEAFFGQGTRLTVV.